One sample yielded the 27 T cell receptor beta chains listed below, sequenced in a study of blood T cell repertoires in COVID-19. The table came from immunoSEQ multiplex PCR; TCRdb's copy has only in-frame clones and leaves some out. The sample carries about 130,000 clones, around 85% recorded once. The sample was peripheral blood. The receptor set was obtained from a human donor in a cohort sampled during active COVID-19.

This clone has only one observation. The chain recombines TRBV6-2 or TRBV6-3 with TRBJ1-1; 7 nucleotides line up with TRBD1. The CDR3 extends over 15 amino acids. With V trimmed by 6 bases and J by 5 bases, 12 bases remained unmatched. Germline V gene lookup returns CDR1 MNHEY and CDR2 SVGEGT. The CDR3 DNA follows: TGTGCCAGCAGCCCGACAGGGTCTGGGAAAACTGAAGCTTTCTTT. As protein: CASSPTGSGKTEAFF.

The V call is TRBV20-1, the J call TRBJ1-2, with TRBD1 matching 10 bases. The length of the CDR3 is 15 residues. The V segment lost 3 bases and the J segment 6 bases; nucleotides outside the gene matches: 10. Germline lookup yields CDR1 DFQATT and CDR2 SNEGSKA (reference sequence). This chain's CDR3 is CSASPDRGRGHGYTF. The DNA of the CDR3 is TGCAGTGCTAGTCCCGACAGGGGGCGCGGCCATGGCTACACCTTC.

CDR3 region: CARRAPYEQYV. CDR3 DNA sequence: TGTGCCCGGAGGGCTCCCTACGAGCAGTACGTC. The genes are TRBV3-1 (or the pseudogene TRBV3-2) and TRBJ2-7; a possible D gene is TRBD2 (6 bases). Germline-derived CDR1 and CDR2 are LGHDT and YNNKEL (reference sequence). CDR3 size: 11 residues. Trimming took 11 bases from V and 2 from J, leaving 10 bases between them.

The V call is TRBV7-8, the J call TRBJ1-2, with unresolved D. CDR1 is SGHVS and CDR2 is FQNEAQ in the germline V gene. The CDR3 has 15 residues. V shed 5 bases and J shed 6 bases, with 19 bases lying between them. As DNA, the CDR3 is TGTGCCAGCAGCCGAGGGCAGCGGGTGAAGGATGGCTACACCTTC. The encoded protein is CASSRGQRVKDGYTF.

The rearrangement joins TRBV10-3 to TRBJ2-1; perhaps TRBD2 as D (5 bases). This CDR3 has 13 residues. Trimming pared 11 bases from V and 0 bases from J, leaving 11 bases between. CDR1 and CDR2 (germline): ENHRY, SYGVKD. CDR3 residues: CALSGSSYNEQFF. CDR3 nucleotide sequence: TGTGCCCTAAGTGGGAGCTCCTACAATGAGCAGTTCTTC.

This chain connects TRBV29-1 to TRBJ1-2, with 9 positions matching TRBD1. Germline V lookup: CDR1 SQVTM, CDR2 ANQGSEA. The CDR3 loop spans 13 amino acids. The V segment lost 5 bases and the J segment 6 bases; nucleotides outside the gene matches: 7. Written as DNA, the CDR3 is TGCAGCGTTTTTACAGGGGGCGCAAATGGCTACACCTTC. Amino acids: CSVFTGGANGYTF.

J is TRBJ1-2 and V is TRBV19; weak D call: TRBD1 (6 bases). Per the germline V gene, CDR1 is LNHDA and CDR2 is SQIVND (reference sequence). The length of the CDR3 is 12 residues. V dropped 2 bases and J dropped 7 bases, with 8 bases sitting between them. CDR3 in amino acids: CASSIKGGGYTF. The CDR3 DNA reads as TGTGCCAGTAGTATAAAAGGGGGTGGCTACACCTTC. Variable domain in full (rest from reference TRBV19 and TRBJ1-2): DGGITQSPKYLFRKEGQNVTLSCEQNLNHDAMYWYRQDPGQGLRLIYYSQIVNDFQKGDIAEGYSVSREKKESFPLTVTSAQKNPTAFYLCASSIKGGGYTFGSGTRLTVV.

The chain combines TRBV5-4 with TRBJ2-1, with D possibly TRBD1 on 5 matching bases. CDR1 and CDR2 (germline): SGHNT, YYREEE (reference sequence). Trimming cost V 3 bases and J 6 bases, with 10 bases left between them. CDR3 length equals 13 residues. CDR3 amino acids: CASSSTQGNEQFF. CDR3 DNA: TGTGCCAGCAGCTCCACGCAGGGCAATGAGCAGTTCTTC.

CDR3 amino acids: CASSFVPANAQYF. The CDR3 DNA follows: TGTGCCAGCAGCTTCGTCCCAGCGAATGCGCAGTATTTT. This rearrangement joins TRBV7-9 to TRBJ2-3; D remains unclear. Trimming took off 3 bases at V and 10 bases at J, with 14 bases between the two ends. CDR1 and CDR2 from the germline V gene are SEHNR and FQNEAQ (reference sequence). The CDR3 has 13 residues.

The sample holds one count of this clone. V and J are TRBV2 and TRBJ1-1, with TRBD1 as a possible D gene (6 bases). The V and J ends lost 2 bases and 0 bases respectively, with 10 bases between them. This CDR3 is 15 amino acids long. CDR1 and CDR2 (germline): SNHLY, FYNNEI. CDR3 residues: CASSEFWTVNTEAFF. The CDR3 DNA sequence: TGTGCCAGCAGTGAATTTTGGACAGTGAACACTGAAGCTTTCTTT.

The chain has TRBV9 and TRBJ2-2, with TRBD1 as a possible D gene (6 bases). The CDR3 is 15 residues long. V lost 3 bases, J lost 2 bases, and 11 bases lay in between. From germline, CDR1 is SGDLS and CDR2 YYNGEE. The CDR3 is CASSARGVNTGELFF. DNA of the CDR3: TGTGCCAGCAGCGCCAGGGGCGTAAACACCGGGGAGCTGTTTTTT.

The table lists this clone with a few counts. CDR3: CASRSRTGGFDEQYF. In nucleotides, the CDR3 is TGCGCCAGCAGGAGCCGGACAGGGGGCTTCGACGAGCAGTACTTC. The chain recombines TRBV10-1 with TRBJ2-7; TRBD1 agrees at 11 bases. The CDR3 sequence is 15 residues long. V shed 6 bases and J 5 bases; nucleotides not matched to a gene: 9. The germline gives CDR1 WNHNN, CDR2 SYGVQD (reference sequence).

The CDR3 DNA sequence: TGTGCCAGCAGTGGGAAGACAGGGCGGGGCACTGAAGCTTTCTTT. Protein sequence: CASSGKTGRGTEAFF. This rearrangement joins TRBV2 to TRBJ1-1; 7 bases agree with TRBD1. The junction had 9 bases not matched to a gene; V was cut back by 4 bases and J by 4 bases. The CDR3 runs 15 residues. Per the germline V gene, CDR1 is SNHLY and CDR2 is FYNNEI.

The rearrangement links TRBV7-2 to TRBJ1-2; D ambiguous. This CDR3 is built from 15 residues. V was shortened by 1 base and J by 2 bases, with 11 bases between the two germline ends. Germline CDR1 is SGHTA and CDR2 is FQGNSA. The CDR3 DNA sequence: TGTGCCAGCAGCTTAGTTTTGGGCAGCAACTATGGCTACACCTTC. Translation: CASSLVLGSNYGYTF.

The chain has TRBV11-3 and TRBJ2-1, with 9 bases matching TRBD2. This CDR3 is 17 amino acids long. Unmatched junction bases numbered 8, after V lost 3 bases and J lost 2 bases. The germline V gene has CDR1 SGHNT and CDR2 YENEEA. The CDR3 region has the DNA TGTGCCAGCAGCTTTTATAGCGGGAGTACGACCTACAATGAGCAGTTCTTC. The encoded protein is CASSFYSGSTTYNEQFF. The variable domain in full, completed from reference TRBV11-3 and TRBJ2-1, reads EAGVVQSPRYKIIEKKQPVAFWCNPISGHNTLYWYLQNLGQGPELLIRYENEEAVDDSQLPKDRFSAERLKGVDSTLKIQPAELGDSAVYLCASSFYSGSTTYNEQFFGPGTRLTVL.

This rearrangement joins TRBV19 to TRBJ2-3, with D tentatively TRBD1 (6 bases). Germline V gene sequence: CDR1 LNHDA, CDR2 SQIVND (reference sequence). CDR3 length: 16 amino acids. V lost 1 base and J lost 3, with 14 bases in between. CDR3 bases: TGTGCCAGTAGTATAGGCCCACAGGGTTGGACAGATACGCAGTATTTT. Amino acid sequence: CASSIGPQGWTDTQYF.

The J gene is TRBJ2-5, the V gene TRBV6-5, with unresolved D. The V end was cut by 4 bases, the J end by 2 bases, with 8 bases between. Germline-derived CDR1 and CDR2 are MNHEY and SVGAGI. The CDR3 extends over 13 amino acids. CDR3: CASSSTPQETQYF. The CDR3 DNA reads as TGTGCCAGCAGTTCGACTCCACAAGAGACCCAGTACTTC.

This chain uses TRBV4-3 with TRBJ2-1, with 13 bases identical to TRBD2. This CDR3 spans 17 amino acids. Trimming at V came to 4 bases and at J to 5 bases, leaving 8 bases not matched to a gene. Germline CDR1 is LGHNA and CDR2 is YSLEER. This CDR3 is CASSRGLGTSGDNEQFF. The CDR3 DNA sequence: TGCGCCAGCAGCCGAGGACTGGGGACTAGCGGGGACAATGAGCAGTTCTTC.

V gene TRBV15 combines with J gene TRBJ1-4; the D gene is possibly TRBD1 (6 bases). Germline CDR1 LNHNV, CDR2 YYDKDF (reference sequence). The CDR3 covers 16 residues. Trimming took 1 base from V and 5 from J, leaving 14 bases between them. The CDR3 here is CATSRAGGGPNEKLFF. In nucleotides, the CDR3 is TGTGCCACCAGCAGAGCCGGGGGGGGCCCCAATGAAAAACTGTTTTTT.

The chain combines TRBV7-2 with TRBJ1-4; 8 bases match TRBD1. The CDR3 consists of 15 residues. Germline values: CDR1 SGHTA, CDR2 FQGNSA. Trimming removed 5 bases from V and 8 bases from J; junction bases left unmatched: 10. In nucleotides, the CDR3 is TGTGCCAGCAGCGCCGACAGGGGCCGGTCGGAAAAACTGTTTTTT. The encoded protein is CASSADRGRSEKLFF. The whole variable domain, filled in from reference TRBV7-2 and TRBJ1-4, reads GAGVSQSPSNKVTEKGKDVELRCDPISGHTALYWYRQSLGQGLEFLIYFQGNSAPDKSGLPSDRFSAERTGGSVSTLTIQRTQQEDSAVYLCASSADRGRSEKLFFGSGTQLSVL.

The chain couples TRBV30 to TRBJ1-1, with D possibly being TRBD1 (5 bases). Trimming removed 3 bases from V and 1 base from J, with 9 bases in between. Looked up from germline, CDR1 is GTSNPN and CDR2 is SVGIG (reference sequence). This CDR3 spans 13 amino acids. As DNA, the CDR3 is TGTGCCTGGAGCGCAACAGGGAACACTGAAGCTTTCTTT. It translates to CAWSATGNTEAFF.

V and J are TRBV5-1 and TRBJ2-5; a possible D gene is TRBD2 (6 bases). Germline assignment: CDR1 SGHRS and CDR2 YFSETQ. V lost 0 bases to trimming and J lost 5 bases, with 20 bases between them. CDR3 length equals 17 residues. The CDR3 nucleotides read TGCGCCAGCAGCTTGGAGGTTCGGGGGTCGCGGCAGGAGACCCAGTACTTC. Residues: CASSLEVRGSRQETQYF.

This chain uses TRBV5-8 with TRBJ2-2, with TRBD2 matching 15 bases. V shed 4 bases, J shed 5 bases, and the junction held 9 bases outside the gene matches. Germline assignment: CDR1 SGHTS and CDR2 YDEGEE. The CDR3 is 18 amino acids. CDR3 nucleotide sequence: TGTGCCAGCAGCGGACCGGGACTAGCGGGAGGAGTTACCGGGGAGCTGTTTTTT. Its protein is CASSGPGLAGGVTGELFF.

The chain employs TRBV7-8 and TRBJ1-3; TRBD1 is a possible D gene (5 bases). V shed 4 bases and J shed 8 bases, with 18 bases lying between them. CDR1 and CDR2 (germline): SGHVS, FQNEAQ. The CDR3 spans 15 residues. The CDR3: CASSSPLPKGDTIYF. The CDR3 DNA reads TGTGCCAGCAGCTCCCCGTTACCAAAAGGGGACACCATATATTTT.

V is TRBV5-4 and J is TRBJ2-7, with TRBD2 as a possible D gene (6 bases). The CDR3 has 16 residues. Deletions cut 4 bases from V and 0 bases from J, with 17 bases between. Germline V lookup: CDR1 SGHNT, CDR2 YYREEE (reference sequence). CDR3 region: CASSGSAGLSSYEQYF. The DNA of the CDR3 is TGTGCCAGCAGCGGGAGCGCGGGGTTGAGCTCCTACGAGCAGTACTTC.

The chain combines TRBV18 with TRBJ1-2; D gene uncertain. CDR3 length: 12 amino acids. V was clipped by 6 bases and J by 4 bases, with 9 bases between them. Looked up from germline, CDR1 is KGHSH and CDR2 is LQKENI. CDR3 sequence: CASSLPGYGYTF. The DNA for the CDR3 is TGTGCCAGCTCCCTCCCGGGCTATGGCTACACCTTC.

CDR3 in amino acids: CASSYSNRDEQYV. The CDR3 DNA sequence: TGTGCCAGCAGTTACTCAAACAGGGACGAGCAGTACGTC. The chain links TRBV6-2 or TRBV6-3 to TRBJ2-7; D perhaps matches TRBD1 (6 bases). The CDR3 length is 13 residues. Trimming took 0 bases from V and 5 from J, leaving 8 bases between them. In germline, CDR1 is MNHEY, CDR2 SVGEGT.